This T cell receptor (beta chain) derives from a study of blood T cell repertoires in COVID-19 (dated by TCRdb to about 2020). Broadly, across the study: Collaborator samples came from the United States, Italy and Spain and covered acute and convalescent phases of COVID-19. The prospective study material was composed of cDNA or gDNA derived from T cells, B-cell-depleted T cells, or PBMCs. The samples were drawn from two sources: the first 160 participants of the ongoing ImmuneRACE study, and 1,254 subjects contributed by 6 global collaborators. A de-identified subject ID, COVID-19 status, age in years and sex were almost always included in the sample metadata. Where available, HLA class I and class II types were obtained from metadata supplied by the sample provider rather than from assay-based typing. The dataset comprised deeply sampled blood TCRbeta repertoires from subjects exposed to, actively infected with, or recovered from COVID-19. The repertoires were released in a freely available public database meant as a resource for research on the immune response to SARS-CoV-2. The investigation overall reported the following: How much clinical and demographic metadata was included differed by source and by participant, and the metadata was provided uncurated.

Each collaborating institution followed its own protocols to collect whole blood in K2EDTA tubes. For TCRbeta analysis, collaborators shipped samples as frozen whole blood, isolated PBMCs, or DNA extracted from either of those sample types. The germline V gene (reference sequence) yields LGHDT for CDR1 and YNNKEL for CDR2. Here V drops 8 bases and J drops 1 base, and the junction holds 3 bases not matched to any gene. The CDR3 runs 15 amino acids, cysteine and phenylalanine included. Left in the record is the CDR3 DNA by itself, 45 bases read in frame from the first base. TCRbeta CDR3 regions were amplified from genomic DNA by means of the immunoSEQ Assay, a bias-controlled multiplex PCR. As for the original processing: Nucleated cell counts per sample were estimated from amplification of reference gene primers within the assay. Sequence reads were collapsed and filtered to measure the absolute abundance of every unique TCRbeta CDR3 rearrangement. Productive Simpson clonality was computed per sample as the square root of Simpson's diversity index over productive rearrangements. Not all clones reach the TCRdb copy of this immuneACCESS table, which keeps in-frame sequences only. Checked studies attribute under half of the gap to unresolved V genes and leave the rest unexplained. The DNA gave D and trimming, while V, J and clone size come from that table. The sample yields 470,000 or so clones; roughly 91% were counted once. The biggest ten clones account for about 4.3% of the sample.

Concerning this clone: It lacks a known antigen. No base quality values were provided; no much bigger clone lies one nucleotide off.

The TCR originated in a woman under 40 with acute or convalescent COVID-19. The chain is made from TRBV3-1 (or the pseudogene TRBV3-2) and TRBJ2-1, with 12 bases matching TRBD2. The sample comprised peripheral blood. The nucleotide sequence reads as follows: TGTGCCAGCGGAGGGACTAGCGGGTCCTACAATGAGCAGTTCTTC. This yields the protein CASGGTSGSYNEQFF.